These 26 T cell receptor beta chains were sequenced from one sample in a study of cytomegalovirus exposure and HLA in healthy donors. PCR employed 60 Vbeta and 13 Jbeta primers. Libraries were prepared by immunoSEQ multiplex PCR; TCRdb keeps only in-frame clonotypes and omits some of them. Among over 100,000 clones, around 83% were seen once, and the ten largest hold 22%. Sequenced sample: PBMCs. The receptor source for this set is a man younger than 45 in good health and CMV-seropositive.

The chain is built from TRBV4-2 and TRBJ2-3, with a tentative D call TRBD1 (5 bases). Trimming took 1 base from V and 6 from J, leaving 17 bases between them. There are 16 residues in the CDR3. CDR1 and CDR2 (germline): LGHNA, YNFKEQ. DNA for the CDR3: TGTGCCAGCAGCCAAGGTAACAGGTACCCCCCGGATACGCAGTATTTT. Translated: CASSQGNRYPPDTQYF.

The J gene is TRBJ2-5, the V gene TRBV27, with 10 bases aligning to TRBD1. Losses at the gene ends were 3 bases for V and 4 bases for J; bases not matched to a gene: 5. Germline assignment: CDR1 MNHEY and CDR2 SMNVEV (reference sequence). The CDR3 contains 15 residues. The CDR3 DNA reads TGTGCCAGCAGTTTCGGGACAGGGGCTGGAGAGACCCAGTACTTC. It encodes CASSFGTGAGETQYF.

The chain's CDR3 is CASSLDGGSGANVLTF. The CDR3 DNA sequence: TGCGCCAGCAGCTTGGACGGGGGCTCTGGGGCCAACGTCCTGACTTTC. V and J are TRBV5-1 and TRBJ2-6; the D gene is possibly TRBD2 (6 bases). CDR1 is SGHRS and CDR2 is YFSETQ in the germline V gene. The CDR3 has 16 residues. V gave up 0 bases and J gave up 0 bases, with 7 bases separating them.

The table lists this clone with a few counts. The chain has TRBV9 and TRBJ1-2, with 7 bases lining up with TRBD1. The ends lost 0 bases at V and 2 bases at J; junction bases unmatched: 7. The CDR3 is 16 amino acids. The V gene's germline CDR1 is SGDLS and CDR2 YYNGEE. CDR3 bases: TGTGCCAGCAGCGTAGCTGTTCAGGGGGAGAACTATGGCTACACCTTC. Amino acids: CASSVAVQGENYGYTF.

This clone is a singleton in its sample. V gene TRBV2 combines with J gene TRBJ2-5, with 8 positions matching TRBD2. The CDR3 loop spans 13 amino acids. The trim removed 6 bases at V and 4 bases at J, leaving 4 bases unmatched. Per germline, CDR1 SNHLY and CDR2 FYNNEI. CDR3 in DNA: TGTGCCAGCAGGATGACTAGCGCAGAGACCCAGTACTTC. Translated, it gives CASRMTSAETQYF.

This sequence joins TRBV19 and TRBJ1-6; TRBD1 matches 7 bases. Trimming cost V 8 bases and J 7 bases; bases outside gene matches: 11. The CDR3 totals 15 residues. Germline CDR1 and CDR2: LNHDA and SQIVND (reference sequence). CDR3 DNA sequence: TGTGCCAGTTCCTACGACCGGGACAGCAATTCACCCCTCCACTTT. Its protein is CASSYDRDSNSPLHF. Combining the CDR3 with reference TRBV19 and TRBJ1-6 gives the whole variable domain DGGITQSPKYLFRKEGQNVTLSCEQNLNHDAMYWYRQDPGQGLRLIYYSQIVNDFQKGDIAEGYSVSREKKESFPLTVTSAQKNPTAFYLCASSYDRDSNSPLHFGNGTRLTVT.

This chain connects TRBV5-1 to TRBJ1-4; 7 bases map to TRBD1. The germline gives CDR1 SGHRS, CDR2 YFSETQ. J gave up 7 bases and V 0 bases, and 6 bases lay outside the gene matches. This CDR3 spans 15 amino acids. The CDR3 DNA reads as TGCGCCAGCAGCTTGGGGACAGGAGGAGGTGAAAAACTGTTTTTT. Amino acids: CASSLGTGGGEKLFF.

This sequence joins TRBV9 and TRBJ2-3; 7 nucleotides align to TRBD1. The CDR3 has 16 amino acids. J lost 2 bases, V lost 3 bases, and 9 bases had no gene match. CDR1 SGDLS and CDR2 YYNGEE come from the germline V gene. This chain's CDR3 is CASSEGDRENTDTQYF. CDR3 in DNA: TGTGCCAGCAGCGAAGGAGACAGGGAGAACACAGATACGCAGTATTTT.

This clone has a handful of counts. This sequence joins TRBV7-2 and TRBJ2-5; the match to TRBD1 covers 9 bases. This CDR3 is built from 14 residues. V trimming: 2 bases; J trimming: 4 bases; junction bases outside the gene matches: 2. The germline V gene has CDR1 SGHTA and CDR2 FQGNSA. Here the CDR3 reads CASSLNRGRETQYF. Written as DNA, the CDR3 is TGTGCCAGCAGCTTAAACAGGGGGCGAGAGACCCAGTACTTC.

CDR3 nucleotides: TGTGCCAGTAGTTGGGGGTTGGGACAGATCAATCAGCCCCAGCATTTT. This encodes CASSWGLGQINQPQHF. V usage is TRBV19 and J usage is TRBJ1-5, with 7 bases aligning to TRBD1. Per the germline V gene, CDR1 is LNHDA and CDR2 is SQIVND (reference sequence). This CDR3 is 16 amino acids long. The junction had 10 bases not matched to a gene; V was cut back by 5 bases and J by 3 bases.

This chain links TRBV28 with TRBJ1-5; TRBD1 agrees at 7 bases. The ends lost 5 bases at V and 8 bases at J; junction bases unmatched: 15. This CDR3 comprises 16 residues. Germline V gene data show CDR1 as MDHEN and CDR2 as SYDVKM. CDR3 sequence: CASSPGTEGGREPQHF. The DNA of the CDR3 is TGTGCCAGCAGTCCCGGGACAGAGGGAGGTCGGGAGCCCCAGCATTTT.

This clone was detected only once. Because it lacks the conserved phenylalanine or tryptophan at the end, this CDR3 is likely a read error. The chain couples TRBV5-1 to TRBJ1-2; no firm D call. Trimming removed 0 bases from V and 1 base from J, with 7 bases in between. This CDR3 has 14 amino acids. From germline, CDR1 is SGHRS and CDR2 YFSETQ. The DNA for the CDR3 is TGCGCCAGCAGCTTGGAAGACTTTAACTATGGCTACACCCTC. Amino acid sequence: CASSLEDFNYGYTL.

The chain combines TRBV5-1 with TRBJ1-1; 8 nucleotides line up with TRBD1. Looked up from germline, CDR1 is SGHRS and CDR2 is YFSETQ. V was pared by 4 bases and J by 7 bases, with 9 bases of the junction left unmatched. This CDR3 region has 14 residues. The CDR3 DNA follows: TGCGCCAGCAGCGCCGGACAGGGACAAATTGAAGCTTTCTTT. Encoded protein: CASSAGQGQIEAFF.

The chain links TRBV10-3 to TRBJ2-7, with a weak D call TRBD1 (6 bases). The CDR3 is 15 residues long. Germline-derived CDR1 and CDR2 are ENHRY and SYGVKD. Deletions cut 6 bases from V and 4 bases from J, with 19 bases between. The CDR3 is CAIRTGRGGEYEQYF. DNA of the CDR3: TGTGCCATCAGAACGGGCAGAGGGGGAGAATACGAGCAGTACTTC.

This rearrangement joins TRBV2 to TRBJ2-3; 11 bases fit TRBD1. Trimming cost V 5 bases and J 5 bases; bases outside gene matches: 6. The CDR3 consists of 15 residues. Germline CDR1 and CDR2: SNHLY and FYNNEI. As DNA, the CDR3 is TGTGCCAGCAGTCGGGACAGGGGGGGCTTAGATACGCAGTATTTT. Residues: CASSRDRGGLDTQYF.

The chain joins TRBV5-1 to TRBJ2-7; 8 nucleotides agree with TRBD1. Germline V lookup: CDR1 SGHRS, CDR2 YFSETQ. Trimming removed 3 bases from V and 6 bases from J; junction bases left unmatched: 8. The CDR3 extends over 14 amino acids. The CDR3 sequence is CASSSGTGGFEQYF. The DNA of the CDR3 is TGCGCCAGCAGCTCCGGGACAGGAGGGTTCGAGCAGTACTTC. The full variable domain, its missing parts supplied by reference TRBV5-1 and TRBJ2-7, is KAGVTQTPRYLIKTRGQQVTLSCSPISGHRSVSWYQQTPGQGLQFLFEYFSETQRNKGNFPGRFSGRQFSNSRSEMNVSTLELGDSALYLCASSSGTGGFEQYFGPGTRLTVT.

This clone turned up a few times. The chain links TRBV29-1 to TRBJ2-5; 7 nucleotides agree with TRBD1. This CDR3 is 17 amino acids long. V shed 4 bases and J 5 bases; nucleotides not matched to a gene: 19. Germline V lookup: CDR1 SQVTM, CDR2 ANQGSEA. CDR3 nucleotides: TGCAGCGTTGGCAGGATAGGGGGCGGGCGGAGATTGGAGACCCAGTACTTC. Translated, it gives CSVGRIGGGRRLETQYF.

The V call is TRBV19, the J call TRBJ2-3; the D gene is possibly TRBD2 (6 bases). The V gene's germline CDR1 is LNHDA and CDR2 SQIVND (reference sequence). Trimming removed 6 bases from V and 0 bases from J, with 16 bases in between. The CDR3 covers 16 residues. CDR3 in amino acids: CASSDGTDKSTDTQYF. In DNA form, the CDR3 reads TGTGCCAGTAGCGACGGGACTGACAAAAGCACAGATACGCAGTATTTT.

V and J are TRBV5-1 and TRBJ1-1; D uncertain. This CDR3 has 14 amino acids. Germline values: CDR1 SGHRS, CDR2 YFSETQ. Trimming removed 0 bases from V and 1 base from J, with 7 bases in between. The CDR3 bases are TGCGCCAGCAGCTTGGGGCGGGCGAACACTGAAGCTTTCTTT. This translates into CASSLGRANTEAFF.

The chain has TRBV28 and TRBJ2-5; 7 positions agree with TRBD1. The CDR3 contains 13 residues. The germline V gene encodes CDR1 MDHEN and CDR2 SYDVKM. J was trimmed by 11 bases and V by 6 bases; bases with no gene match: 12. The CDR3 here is CASSLRYLRGQYF. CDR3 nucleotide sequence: TGTGCCAGCAGCCTCCGGTACCTCAGGGGGCAGTACTTC. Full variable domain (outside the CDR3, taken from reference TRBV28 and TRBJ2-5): DVKVTQSSRYLVKRTGEKVFLECVQDMDHENMFWYRQDPGLGLRLIYFSYDVKMKEKGDIPEGYSVSREKKERFSLILESASTNQTSMYLCASSLRYLRGQYFGPGTRLLVL.

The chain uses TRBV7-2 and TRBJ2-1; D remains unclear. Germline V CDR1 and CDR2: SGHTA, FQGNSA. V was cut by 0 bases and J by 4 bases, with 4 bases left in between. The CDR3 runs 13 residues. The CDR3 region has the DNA TGTGCCAGCAGCTTAGCGTCATACAATGAGCAGTTCTTC. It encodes CASSLASYNEQFF.

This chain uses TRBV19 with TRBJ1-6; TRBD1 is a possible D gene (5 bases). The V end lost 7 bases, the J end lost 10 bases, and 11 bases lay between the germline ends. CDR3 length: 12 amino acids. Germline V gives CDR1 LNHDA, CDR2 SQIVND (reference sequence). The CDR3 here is CASKRGESPLHF. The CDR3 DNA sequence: TGTGCCAGTAAACGGGGGGAATCACCCCTCCACTTT.

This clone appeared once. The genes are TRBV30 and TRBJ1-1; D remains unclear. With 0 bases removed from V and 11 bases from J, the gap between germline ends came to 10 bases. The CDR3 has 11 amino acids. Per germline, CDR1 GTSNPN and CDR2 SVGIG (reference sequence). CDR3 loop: CAWSVRVSAFF. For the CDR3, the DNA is TGTGCCTGGAGTGTGAGGGTGTCGGCTTTCTTT.

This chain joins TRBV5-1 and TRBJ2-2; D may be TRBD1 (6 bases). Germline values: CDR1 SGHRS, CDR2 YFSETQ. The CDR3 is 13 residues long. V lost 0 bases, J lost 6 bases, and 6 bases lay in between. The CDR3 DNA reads TGCGCCAGCAGCTTGGGGACAGCCGGGGAGCTGTTTTTT. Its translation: CASSLGTAGELFF.

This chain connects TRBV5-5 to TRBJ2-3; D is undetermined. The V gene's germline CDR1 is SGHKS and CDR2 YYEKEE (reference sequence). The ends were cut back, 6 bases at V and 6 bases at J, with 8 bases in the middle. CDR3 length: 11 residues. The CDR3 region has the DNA TGTGCCAGCAACCGGGTGGATACGCAGTATTTT. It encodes CASNRVDTQYF.

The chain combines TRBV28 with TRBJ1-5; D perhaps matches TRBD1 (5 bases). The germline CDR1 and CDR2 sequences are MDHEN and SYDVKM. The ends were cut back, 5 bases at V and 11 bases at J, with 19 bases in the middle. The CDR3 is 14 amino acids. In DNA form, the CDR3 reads TGTGCCAGCAGTCCCTCATTGGGGCCCCAGACCCAGCATTTT. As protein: CASSPSLGPQTQHF.